These 10 T cell receptor beta chains were all obtained from the same sample, sequenced in a study of CD8+ T cells in alopecia areata. As to treatment: oral pan-JAK inhibitor, 5-10 mg twice daily. Isolated RNA was reverse transcribed into cDNA used as the sequencing template. Some clones are missing from TCRdb's copy, which holds only in-frame ones; the method was immunoSEQ multiplex PCR. The sample holds some 120,000 clones; 61% are singletons and the top ten take around 5.4%. The specimen comprised CD4+ T cells sorted from blood, sampled at week 4, from a patient treated with tofacitinib. The receptors here all came from a human donor with alopecia areata.

V usage is TRBV29-1 and J usage is TRBJ1-1, with 9 bases matching TRBD1. The CDR3 covers 14 residues. The germline V gene has CDR1 SQVTM and CDR2 ANQGSEA. With 6 bases clipped from V and 0 bases from J, the junction kept 5 bases outside the gene matches. The CDR3 here is CSVTGQGMNTEAFF. The CDR3 coding sequence is TGCAGCGTGACAGGACAGGGGATGAACACTGAAGCTTTCTTT.

The chain links TRBV5-1 to TRBJ2-7; a possible D gene is TRBD1 (5 bases). Germline V gene lookup returns CDR1 SGHRS and CDR2 YFSETQ. This CDR3 comprises 14 residues. V dropped 5 bases and J dropped 0 bases, with 12 bases sitting between them. The CDR3 bases are TGCGCCAGCAGTTACAGGTCTAGCTCCTACGAGCAGTACTTC. Protein sequence: CASSYRSSSYEQYF.

The J gene is TRBJ2-7, the V gene TRBV6-5; 7 bases match TRBD1. Germline values: CDR1 MNHEY, CDR2 SVGAGI. V was pared by 6 bases and J by 0 bases, with 8 bases of the junction left unmatched. The CDR3 is 15 amino acids. In nucleotides, the CDR3 is TGTGCCAGCAGATACGGGACAGAAACCTCCTACGAGCAGTACTTC. Its protein product is CASRYGTETSYEQYF.

V gene TRBV5-1 combines with J gene TRBJ2-6; possibly TRBD2 for D (5 bases). Between the trimmed V and J ends, which lost 0 bases and 1 base, there was a span of 14 bases. This CDR3 has 18 residues. Germline V lookup: CDR1 SGHRS, CDR2 YFSETQ. The CDR3 sequence: CASSLVSGSTSGANVLTF. As DNA, the CDR3 is TGCGCCAGCAGCTTGGTAAGCGGCAGTACGTCTGGGGCCAACGTCCTGACTTTC.

This clone has more than one count but fewer than ten. The J gene is TRBJ1-2, the V gene TRBV5-1; maybe TRBD1 (5 bases). V dropped 0 bases and J dropped 5 bases, with 14 bases sitting between them. Germline CDR1 and CDR2: SGHRS and YFSETQ. The CDR3 contains 15 residues. As DNA, the CDR3 is TGCGCCAGCAGCTTGGATGGGGCCGCTCTTTATGGCTACACCTTC. Its protein product is CASSLDGAALYGYTF.

The rearrangement joins TRBV30 to TRBJ1-1; D is unresolved. This CDR3 is built from 12 residues. The germline CDR1 and CDR2 sequences are GTSNPN and SVGIG (reference sequence). V lost 2 bases and J lost 9, with 13 bases in between. For the CDR3, the DNA is TGTGCCTGGAGTTTGTTGCGCGGGAAAGCTTTCTTT. Translated, it gives CAWSLLRGKAFF.

The chain combines TRBV14 with TRBJ1-3; D not resolved. Germline V gene data show CDR1 as SGHDN and CDR2 as FVKESK. Trimming removed 8 bases at V and 2 bases at J, with 13 bases between. The CDR3 is 14 amino acids. The CDR3 here is CASGSILAGNTIYF. As DNA, the CDR3 is TGTGCCAGCGGGAGTATTCTGGCTGGAAACACCATATATTTT.

The V gene is TRBV5-4, the J gene TRBJ2-7, with D possibly TRBD1 on 5 matching bases. CDR1 and CDR2 (germline): SGHNT, YYREEE (reference sequence). V was trimmed by 0 bases and J by 3 bases, leaving 7 bases between them. The CDR3 covers 13 residues. The CDR3 loop reads CASSLDRGYEQYF. The CDR3 coding sequence is TGTGCCAGCAGCTTGGATAGGGGCTACGAGCAGTACTTC.

DNA for the CDR3: TGTGCCAGCAGTGAGGGGAGGGTTTATGGCTACACCTTC. Protein: CASSEGRVYGYTF. V gene TRBV25-1 combines with J gene TRBJ1-2, with D hard to call. The V end lost 3 bases, the J end lost 5 bases, and 10 bases lay between the germline ends. Per germline, CDR1 MGHDK and CDR2 SYGVNS. There are 13 residues in the CDR3.

V and J are TRBV30 and TRBJ1-1, with TRBD1 as a possible D gene (6 bases). Germline V gene lookup returns CDR1 GTSNPN and CDR2 SVGIG (reference sequence). This CDR3 comprises 14 residues. The germline V and J ends were trimmed by 3 bases and 1 base, with 12 bases remaining between them. The CDR3 region has the DNA TGTGCCTGGAGAACGGGACACGAGAACACTGAAGCTTTCTTT. Translated, it gives CAWRTGHENTEAFF.